Shown below are 5 T cell receptor beta chains from a single sample sequenced in a study of early T cells in non-severe SARS-CoV-2 infection. TCRdb reprocessed the 5' RACE reads via MiXCR and lists one record per CDR3 protein. The sample contains about 49,000 distinct CDR3 sequences, approximately 10% of which appear only once. What was sequenced was whole blood. The receptor source for this set is an adult who was a healthcare worker with PCR-confirmed SARS-CoV-2 infection or an uninfected control (not recorded which).

This clonotype was seen ten or more times. The J gene is TRBJ2-3, the V gene TRBV6-2 or TRBV6-3; D ambiguous. From germline, CDR1 is MNHEY and CDR2 SVGEGT. The length of the CDR3 is 11 residues. V was clipped by 5 bases and J by 7 bases, with 7 bases between them. The CDR3 is CASSPQNTQYF. The CDR3 DNA sequence: TGTGCCAGCAGTCCCCAGAATACGCAGTATTTT.

This clonotype was seen more than once but under ten times. The chain recombines TRBV24-1 with TRBJ1-1; tentatively, D is TRBD1 (5 bases). This CDR3 has 14 residues. V lost 2 bases and J 9 bases, leaving 15 bases between the germline ends. Germline V gives CDR1 KGHDR, CDR2 SFDVKD. The CDR3 region has the DNA TGTGCCACCAGTGATTGGGGCGCCCCAATCAAAGCTTTCTTT. As protein: CATSDWGAPIKAFF.

J is TRBJ2-4 and V is TRBV27; D remains ambiguous. With 3 bases removed from V and 8 bases from J, the gap between germline ends came to 11 bases. The germline V gene encodes CDR1 MNHEY and CDR2 SMNVEV (reference sequence). The CDR3 length is 13 residues. This chain's CDR3 is CASSLGQAYIQYF. Written as DNA, the CDR3 is TGTGCCAGCAGTTTGGGCCAAGCGTACATTCAGTACTTC.

This clonotype has a handful of counts. The V and J genes are TRBV28 and TRBJ2-1, with unresolved D. The V gene lost 7 bases and the J gene lost 6 bases, with 16 bases spanning the gap. Germline values: CDR1 MDHEN, CDR2 SYDVKM. The CDR3 is made up of 14 amino acids. The CDR3 reads CASTYQAIGNEQFF. CDR3 bases: TGTGCCAGCACCTACCAGGCTATTGGCAATGAGCAGTTCTTC.

This rearrangement joins TRBV6-6 to TRBJ2-3; TRBD1 or TRBD2 may be the D gene (5 bases each). Germline V gene sequence: CDR1 MNHNY, CDR2 SVGAGI (reference sequence). The CDR3 runs to 15 residues. V lost 6 bases, J lost 3 bases, and 16 bases lay in between. The DNA for the CDR3 is TGTGCCAGCAGAAGGGACCCGCGCCCTACAGATACGCAGTATTTT. Its protein is CASRRDPRPTDTQYF.